This paragraph covers one TCR beta chain sequence. The sample is drawn from a study of OX40 agonist ivuxolimab in advanced cancers. Assay used: immunoSEQ multiplex PCR; TCRdb lists only in-frame clones, some missing. The repertoire holds approximately 84,000 clones, with over 80% as singletons. CDR1 SGHAT and CDR2 FQDESV come from the germline V gene (reference sequence). The V end was cut by 1 base, the J end by 5 bases, with 6 bases between. The CDR3 runs to 13 residues. The receptor was derived from an adult with an advanced solid tumor such as melanoma, head and neck, liver or kidney cancer. The sequencing used CD4+ or CD8+ T cells sorted from blood, collected in a trial of the OX40 agonist ivuxolimab. The J gene is TRBJ2-1, the V gene TRBV11-1; D ambiguous. Here the CDR3 reads CASSLEYDNEQFF. CDR3 coding DNA: TGTGCCAGCAGCTTAGAATATGACAATGAGCAGTTCTTC.